Below, 5 T cell receptor beta chains from the same sample are listed, as sequenced in a study of shared clonotypes between healthy human individuals. Profiling relied on immunoSEQ multiplex PCR, and the TCRdb table lists in-frame clones only, not all of them. This sample has roughly 120,000 clones, with around 73% found just once. The sequencing input was memory CD8+ T cells sorted from blood. Subset noted: CD45RO+ cells pooled with CCR7-negative TemRA cells. Receptor source: a woman under 40 in good health.

The chain joins TRBV7-8 to TRBJ2-7, with 7 bases fitting TRBD1. Germline CDR1 reads SGHVS; CDR2 reads FQNEAQ. With V trimmed by 3 bases and J by 3 bases, 8 bases remained unmatched. The CDR3 is made up of 15 amino acids. CDR3 DNA sequence: TGTGCCAGCAGCTTTCCCCGACAGGGAATCTACGAGCAGTACTTC. Translating gives CASSFPRQGIYEQYF.

The table lists this clone with many counts. The chain has TRBV25-1 and TRBJ2-7, with 12 nucleotides matching TRBD1. The V and J ends lost 8 bases and 6 bases, in that order; junction bases with no gene match: 11. CDR3 size: 15 residues. In germline, CDR1 is MGHDK, CDR2 SYGVNS. CDR3 bases: TGTGCCAGCGCTAAGGTGGGACAGGGGGCGGCCGAGCAGTACTTC. It translates to CASAKVGQGAAEQYF.

The V call is TRBV5-1, the J call TRBJ2-5, with D maybe TRBD1 (6 bases). The germline gives CDR1 SGHRS, CDR2 YFSETQ. The CDR3 has 14 residues. V was clipped by 5 bases and J by 3 bases, with 14 bases between them. Here the CDR3 reads CASSPGTPKETQYF. The CDR3 DNA follows: TGCGCCAGCAGTCCCGGGACACCAAAAGAGACCCAGTACTTC.

The chain couples TRBV14 to TRBJ1-1, with unresolved D. V was clipped by 4 bases and J by 1 base, with 7 bases between them. The germline V gene has CDR1 SGHDN and CDR2 FVKESK. This CDR3 spans 13 amino acids. The CDR3 reads CASSPRQNTEAFF. Here the CDR3 DNA reads TGTGCCAGCAGCCCGAGACAGAACACTGAAGCTTTCTTT. Supplemented by reference TRBV14 and TRBJ1-1, the full variable domain reads EAGVTQFPSHSVIEKGQTVTLRCDPISGHDNLYWYRRVMGKEIKFLLHFVKESKQDESGMPNNRFLAERTGGTYSTLKVQPAELEDSGVYFCASSPRQNTEAFFGQGTRLTVV.

CDR3 amino acids: CAISVGLAAYEQYF. The CDR3 coding sequence is TGTGCCATCAGTGTTGGACTGGCAGCCTACGAGCAGTACTTC. The rearrangement uses TRBV10-3 and TRBJ2-7; a weak D match, TRBD2 (5 bases). V lost 4 bases, J lost 2 bases, and 12 bases lay in between. This CDR3 has 14 amino acids. CDR1 is ENHRY, CDR2 SYGVKD, per germline.